A single sample is the source of the 25 T cell receptor beta chains below, sequenced in a study of blood T cell repertoires in COVID-19 (TCRdb year 2020). Library preparation was by the immunoSEQ multiplex PCR assay. In TCRdb, the immuneACCESS table is reduced to in-frame sequences with V and J assigned. These tables do not hold every clone; where another copy was compared, an unresolved V gene accounts for under half, and the others remain unexplained. A total of over 250,000 clones appear in this sample, about 80% of them only once. Of the sample, 7.5% to 10% is held by the ten largest clones. The specimen sequenced was peripheral blood. The receptors originated from a woman aged 45-65 years who had recovered from COVID-19.

The chain is built from TRBV10-3 and TRBJ1-6, with a tentative D call TRBD1 (5 bases). Trimming removed 0 bases from V and 1 base from J, with 10 bases in between. Germline-derived CDR1 and CDR2 are ENHRY and SYGVKD. The CDR3 is 17 amino acids. Here the CDR3 DNA reads TGTGCCATCAGTGAGTCGGGGGGAGGATCCTATAATTCACCCCTCCACTTT. This codes for CAISESGGGSYNSPLHF.

V and J are TRBV7-8 and TRBJ1-4, with 7 bases lining up with TRBD1. Germline assignment: CDR1 SGHVS and CDR2 FQNEAQ. The V and J ends lost 5 bases and 8 bases, in that order; junction bases with no gene match: 11. The CDR3 extends over 15 amino acids. The CDR3 is CASSPTGDSGEKLFF. CDR3 in DNA: TGTGCCAGCAGCCCCACAGGGGACTCCGGGGAAAAACTGTTTTTT.

This clone was seen just once. The chain employs TRBV5-1 and TRBJ1-1, with 10 bases aligning to TRBD1. CDR1 and CDR2 (germline): SGHRS, YFSETQ. V lost 6 bases and J lost 3; bases outside the gene matches: 11. This CDR3 comprises 16 residues. This chain's CDR3 is CASKGQGMGFDTEAFF. The CDR3 DNA reads as TGCGCCAGCAAGGGACAGGGGATGGGTTTTGACACTGAAGCTTTCTTT.

This rearrangement joins TRBV9 to TRBJ2-2, with a tentative D call TRBD2 (5 bases). The CDR3 spans 16 residues. V gave up 0 bases and J gave up 0 bases, with 9 bases separating them. In germline, CDR1 is SGDLS, CDR2 YYNGEE. Written as DNA, the CDR3 is TGTGCCAGCAGCGTAGCTAGCTCTCCGAACACCGGGGAGCTGTTTTTT. This codes for CASSVASSPNTGELFF.

The chain combines TRBV12-3 or TRBV12-4 with TRBJ1-1; 7 positions agree with TRBD1. The CDR3 is 13 amino acids. J was trimmed by 8 bases and V by 6 bases; bases with no gene match: 9. CDR3 coding DNA: TGTGCCAGCAGGTTCGGGACAGCCGGAGAAGCTTTCTTT. Encoded protein: CASRFGTAGEAFF.

The CDR3 reads CASSQVSTSGTFDEQFF. DNA for the CDR3: TGTGCCAGCAGCCAAGTCAGCACTAGCGGCACGTTTGATGAGCAGTTCTTC. V gene TRBV3-1 (or the pseudogene TRBV3-2) combines with J gene TRBJ2-1, with TRBD2 matching 8 bases. This CDR3 is 17 amino acids long. Germline loops: CDR1 LGHDT, CDR2 YNNKEL (reference sequence). With 1 base clipped from V and 8 bases from J, the junction kept 13 bases outside the gene matches.

The gene calls are TRBV5-7 and TRBJ2-7, with 7 bases that match TRBD1. TRBV5-7 is flagged as an ORF with uncertain function. The CDR3 is 15 amino acids. Trimming removed 1 base from V and 3 bases from J; junction bases left unmatched: 7. The DNA of the CDR3 is TGTGCCAGCAGCTTGTTTGACAGGGACGTCTACGAGCAGTACTTC. Translating gives CASSLFDRDVYEQYF.

The J gene is TRBJ2-3, the V gene TRBV7-6, with 9 bases identical to TRBD1. Germline-derived CDR1 and CDR2 are SGHVS and FNYEAQ. The CDR3 extends over 16 amino acids. Trimming removed 5 bases from V and 3 bases from J; junction bases left unmatched: 9. For the CDR3, the DNA is TGTGCCAGCAGCCTATGGGCGGGGACAGGGACAGATACGCAGTATTTT. Amino acid sequence: CASSLWAGTGTDTQYF. Filled out from reference TRBV7-6 and TRBJ2-3, the complete variable domain reads GAGVSQSPRYKVTKRGQDVALRCDPISGHVSLYWYRQALGQGPEFLTYFNYEAQQDKSGLPNDRFSAERPEGSISTLTIQRTEQRDSAMYRCASSLWAGTGTDTQYFGPGTRLTVL.

This chain uses TRBV6-2 or TRBV6-3 with TRBJ2-6; a possible D gene is TRBD2 (5 bases). Germline assignment: CDR1 MNHEY and CDR2 SVGEGT. This CDR3 spans 15 amino acids. Deletions cut 5 bases from V and 1 base from J, with 9 bases between. CDR3 nucleotides: TGTGCCAGCAGTCACACGGGGTCTGGGGCCAACGTCCTGACTTTC. This gives the protein CASSHTGSGANVLTF.

CDR3 bases: TGCGCCAGCAGCAAGGACTCTCCCCGGGAGCAGTACTTC. Its translation: CASSKDSPREQYF. V usage is TRBV5-1 and J usage is TRBJ2-7; possibly TRBD2 for D (5 bases). The CDR3 spans 13 residues. The V end was cut by 4 bases, the J end by 7 bases, with 15 bases between. In germline, CDR1 is SGHRS, CDR2 YFSETQ.

The chain couples TRBV28 to TRBJ1-5; TRBD1 is a possible D gene (5 bases). V dropped 8 bases and J dropped 7 bases, with 12 bases sitting between them. The CDR3 runs to 12 residues. Germline CDR1 and CDR2: MDHEN and SYDVKM. The CDR3 is CASGGGGQPQHF. Written as DNA, the CDR3 is TGTGCCAGCGGGGGGGGAGGGCAGCCCCAGCATTTT.

This chain uses TRBV27 with TRBJ2-7, with 15 positions matching TRBD2. Germline trimming cut 6 bases from V and 5 bases from J; bases unmatched to any gene: 11. The CDR3 extends over 17 amino acids. Germline V gene data show CDR1 as MNHEY and CDR2 as SMNVEV (reference sequence). The CDR3 region has the DNA TGTGCCAGCAGAACCCCAGGACTAGCGGGAGGGGGAAACGAGCAGTACTTC. It encodes CASRTPGLAGGGNEQYF.

The rearrangement uses TRBV7-9 and TRBJ2-1; possibly TRBD2 for D (5 bases). Looked up from germline, CDR1 is SEHNR and CDR2 is FQNEAQ (reference sequence). Deletions cut 0 bases from V and 9 bases from J, with 12 bases between. The CDR3 consists of 14 residues. The CDR3 sequence: CASSLALNSVEQFF. CDR3 DNA: TGTGCCAGCAGCTTAGCGCTAAATAGCGTTGAGCAGTTCTTC. Full variable domain (rest looked up from reference TRBV7-9 and TRBJ2-1): DTGVSQNPRHKITKRGQNVTFRCDPISEHNRLYWYRQTLGQGPEFLTYFQNEAQLEKSRLLSDRFSAERPKGSFSTLEIQRTEQGDSAMYLCASSLALNSVEQFFGPGTRLTVL.

The V gene is TRBV12-3 or TRBV12-4, the J gene TRBJ2-3; no definite D call. The CDR3 totals 11 residues. Trimming pared 5 bases from V and 6 bases from J, leaving 6 bases between. Here the CDR3 reads CASSIRDTQYF. The CDR3 region has the DNA TGTGCCAGCAGTATCAGGGATACGCAGTATTTT.

This clone has a single count. The chain links TRBV19 to TRBJ1-5; tentatively, D is TRBD1 (6 bases). Germline V lookup: CDR1 LNHDA, CDR2 SQIVND (reference sequence). V lost 7 bases, J lost 5 bases, and 15 bases lay in between. This CDR3 is built from 14 residues. CDR3 DNA: TGTGCCAGTACAGGGGCCCGCTTAGATCAGCCCCAGCATTTT. This gives the protein CASTGARLDQPQHF.

This clone occurred a few times. This chain joins TRBV5-8 and TRBJ2-1; 8 bases map to TRBD1. V lost 7 bases, J lost 2 bases, and 2 bases stayed unmatched. Germline CDR1 and CDR2: SGHTS and YDEGEE. The CDR3 has 13 residues. This chain's CDR3 is CASSGQAYNEQFF. In DNA form, the CDR3 reads TGTGCCAGCTCGGGACAGGCCTACAATGAGCAGTTCTTC.

The chain employs TRBV4-3 and TRBJ1-1; TRBD1 might be the D (5 bases). Germline-derived CDR1 and CDR2 are LGHNA and YSLEER. V lost 1 base and J 0 bases, leaving 9 bases between the germline ends. This CDR3 spans 15 amino acids. The CDR3 reads CASSQGGPMNTEAFF. The CDR3 nucleotides are TGCGCCAGCAGCCAAGGGGGCCCTATGAACACTGAAGCTTTCTTT.

The V and J genes are TRBV4-1 and TRBJ2-5, with 12 bases fitting TRBD1. The CDR3 extends over 15 amino acids. CDR1 and CDR2 (germline): MGHRA, YSYEKL. The trim removed 6 bases at V and 5 bases at J, leaving 7 bases unmatched. The CDR3 sequence is CASRTGTGGYETQYF. DNA for the CDR3: TGCGCCAGCAGGACCGGGACAGGGGGCTATGAGACCCAGTACTTC.

The chain is built from TRBV18 and TRBJ1-5; D call uncertain. Trimming stripped 4 bases from V and 7 bases from J, with 11 bases between. CDR1 is KGHSH and CDR2 is LQKENI in the germline V gene. The CDR3 runs 13 residues. The CDR3 sequence: CASSQGGGQPQHF. The DNA of the CDR3 is TGTGCCAGCTCACAGGGAGGTGGGCAGCCCCAGCATTTT.

The rearrangement uses TRBV12-3 or TRBV12-4 and TRBJ2-7; D not certain. This CDR3 is built from 12 residues. V lost 6 bases to trimming and J lost 7 bases, with 13 bases between them. The CDR3 loop is CASSRIRLEQYF. The CDR3 bases are TGTGCCAGCAGCCGGATCAGACTTGAGCAGTACTTC.

The chain links TRBV28 to TRBJ1-1; the match to TRBD1 covers 7 bases. The CDR3 runs to 15 residues. The germline CDR1 and CDR2 sequences are MDHEN and SYDVKM. V lost 7 bases to trimming and J lost 1 base; unmatched junction nucleotides: 9. CDR3 sequence reads: CASINRGTANTEAFF. The CDR3 coding sequence is TGTGCCAGCATCAATCGGGGGACAGCGAACACTGAAGCTTTCTTT.

The rearrangement uses TRBV19 and TRBJ1-1; weak D call: TRBD1 (6 bases). The V end lost 7 bases, the J end lost 5 bases, and 17 bases lay between the germline ends. The length of the CDR3 is 14 residues. CDR1 is LNHDA, CDR2 SQIVND, per germline (reference sequence). For the CDR3, the DNA is TGTGCCAGTATCGAGGGGGGGCCAGGGACTGAAGCTTTCTTT. The encoded protein is CASIEGGPGTEAFF. The whole variable domain, filled in from reference TRBV19 and TRBJ1-1, reads DGGITQSPKYLFRKEGQNVTLSCEQNLNHDAMYWYRQDPGQGLRLIYYSQIVNDFQKGDIAEGYSVSREKKESFPLTVTSAQKNPTAFYLCASIEGGPGTEAFFGQGTRLTVV.

In its sample, this clone was seen many times. The J gene is TRBJ2-2, the V gene TRBV2; D may be TRBD1 (6 bases). In germline, CDR1 is SNHLY, CDR2 FYNNEI. V was shortened by 8 bases and J by 1 base, with 8 bases between the two germline ends. The CDR3 runs to 13 residues. The CDR3 spells CASRTVNTGELFF. DNA for the CDR3: TGTGCCAGCCGGACAGTGAACACCGGGGAGCTGTTTTTT.

The chain employs TRBV5-5 and TRBJ1-6, with 9 positions matching TRBD1. This CDR3 contains 20 residues. The V gene's germline CDR1 is SGHKS and CDR2 YYEKEE (reference sequence). Germline trimming cut 4 bases from V and 7 bases from J; bases unmatched to any gene: 21. The CDR3 bases are TGTGCCAGCAGCCGTCGCCCGGGACAGGGTATGGGGATGGAGAATTCACCCCTCCACTTT. It translates to CASSRRPGQGMGMENSPLHF.

V gene TRBV12-5 combines with J gene TRBJ2-1; D ambiguous. This CDR3 has 14 residues. Germline assignment: CDR1 LGHNT and CDR2 FRNRAP. The V gene lost 8 bases and the J gene lost 0 bases, with 11 bases spanning the gap. This CDR3 reads CASSEVASYNEQFF. The CDR3 DNA follows: TGTGCTAGTAGCGAAGTAGCCTCCTACAATGAGCAGTTCTTC.